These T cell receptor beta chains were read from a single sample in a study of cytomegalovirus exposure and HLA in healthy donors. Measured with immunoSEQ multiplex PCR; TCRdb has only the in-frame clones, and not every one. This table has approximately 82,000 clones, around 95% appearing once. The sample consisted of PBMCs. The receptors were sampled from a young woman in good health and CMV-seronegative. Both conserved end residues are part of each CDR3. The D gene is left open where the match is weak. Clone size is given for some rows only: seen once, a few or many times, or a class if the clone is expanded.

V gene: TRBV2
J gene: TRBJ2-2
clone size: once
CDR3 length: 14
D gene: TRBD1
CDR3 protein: CASRQGTATGELFF
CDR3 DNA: TGTGCCAGCAGACAGGGGACGGCCACCGGGGAGCTGTTTTTT

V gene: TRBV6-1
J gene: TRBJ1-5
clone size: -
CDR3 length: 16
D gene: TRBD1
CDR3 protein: CASSEALTGGYQPQHF
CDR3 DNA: TGTGCCAGCAGTGAAGCGTTGACAGGGGGCTATCAGCCCCAGCATTTT

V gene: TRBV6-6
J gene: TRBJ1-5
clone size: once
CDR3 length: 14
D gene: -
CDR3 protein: CASSYGQYNQPQHF
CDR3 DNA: TGTGCCAGCAGTTACGGGCAGTACAATCAGCCCCAGCATTTT

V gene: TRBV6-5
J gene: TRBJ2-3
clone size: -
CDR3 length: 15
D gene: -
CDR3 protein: CASSYEGGRTDTQYF
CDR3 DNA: TGTGCCAGCAGTTACGAGGGAGGAAGGACAGATACGCAGTATTTT

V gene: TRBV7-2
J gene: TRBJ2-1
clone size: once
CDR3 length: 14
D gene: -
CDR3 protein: CASSLSPASTEQFF
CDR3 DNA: TGTGCCAGCAGCTTAAGCCCAGCTAGCACTGAGCAGTTCTTC

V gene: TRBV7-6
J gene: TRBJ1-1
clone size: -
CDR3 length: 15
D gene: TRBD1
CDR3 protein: CASSRGQGGNTEAFF
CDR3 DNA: TGTGCCAGCAGCCGGGGACAGGGGGGAAACACTGAAGCTTTCTTT

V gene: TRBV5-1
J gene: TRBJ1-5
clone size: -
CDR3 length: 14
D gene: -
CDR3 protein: CASSSGGSTEPQHF
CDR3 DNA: TGCGCCAGCAGTTCGGGGGGGAGCACGGAGCCCCAGCATTTT

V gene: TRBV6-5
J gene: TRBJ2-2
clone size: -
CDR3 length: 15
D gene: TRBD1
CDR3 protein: CASREQGLSTGELFF
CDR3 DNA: TGTGCCAGCAGAGAACAGGGGTTGAGCACCGGGGAGCTGTTTTTT

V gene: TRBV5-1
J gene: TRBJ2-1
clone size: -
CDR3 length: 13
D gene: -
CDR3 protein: CASSPGTRGEQFF
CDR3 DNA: TGCGCCAGCAGCCCCGGGACTCGAGGTGAGCAGTTCTTC

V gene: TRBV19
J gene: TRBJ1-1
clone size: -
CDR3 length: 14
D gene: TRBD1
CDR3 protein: CASTRQGSYTEAFF
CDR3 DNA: TGTGCCAGTACCCGACAGGGAAGCTACACTGAAGCTTTCTTT

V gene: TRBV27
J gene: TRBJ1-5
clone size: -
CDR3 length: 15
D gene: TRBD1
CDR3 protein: CASSPGGYGNQPQHF
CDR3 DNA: TGTGCCAGCAGTCCAGGGGGCTATGGCAATCAGCCCCAGCATTTT

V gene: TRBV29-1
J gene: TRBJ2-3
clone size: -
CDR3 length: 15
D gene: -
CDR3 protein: CSVDPPGPSTDTQYF
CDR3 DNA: TGCAGCGTTGATCCCCCAGGCCCTAGCACAGATACGCAGTATTTT

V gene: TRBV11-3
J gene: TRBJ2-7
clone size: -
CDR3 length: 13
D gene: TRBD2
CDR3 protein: CASSPGGTYEQYF
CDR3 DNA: TGTGCCAGCAGCCCCGGGGGGACCTACGAGCAGTACTTC

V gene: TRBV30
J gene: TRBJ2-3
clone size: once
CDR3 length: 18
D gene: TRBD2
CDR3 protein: CAWSPGAGLARFTDTQYF
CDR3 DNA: TGTGCCTGGAGCCCAGGGGCGGGACTAGCGCGATTCACAGATACGCAGTATTTT

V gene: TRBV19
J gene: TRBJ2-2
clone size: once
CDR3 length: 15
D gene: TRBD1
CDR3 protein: CASCPRDRDRGELFF
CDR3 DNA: TGTGCCAGTTGCCCCCGGGACAGGGATAGGGGGGAGCTGTTTTTT

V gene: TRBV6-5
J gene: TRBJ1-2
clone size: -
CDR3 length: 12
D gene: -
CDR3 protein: CASSYGQGRYTF
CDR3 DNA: TGTGCCAGCAGTTATGGTCAGGGCCGCTACACCTTC

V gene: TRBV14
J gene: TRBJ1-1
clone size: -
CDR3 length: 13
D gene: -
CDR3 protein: CASSLTTGTEAFF
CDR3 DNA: TGTGCCAGCAGCCTAACGACAGGCACTGAAGCTTTCTTT

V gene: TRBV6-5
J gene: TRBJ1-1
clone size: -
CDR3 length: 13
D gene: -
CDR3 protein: CASRIIGDTEAFF
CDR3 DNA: TGTGCCAGCAGAATCATAGGGGACACTGAAGCTTTCTTT

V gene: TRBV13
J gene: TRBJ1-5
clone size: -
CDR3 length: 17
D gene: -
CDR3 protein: CASSYSGETIGGQPQHF
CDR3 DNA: TGTGCCAGCAGTTATAGTGGAGAGACGATAGGGGGTCAGCCCCAGCATTTT

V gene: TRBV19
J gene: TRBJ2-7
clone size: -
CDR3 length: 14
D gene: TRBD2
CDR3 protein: CASTPSGSRYEQYF
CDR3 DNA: TGTGCCAGTACCCCCAGCGGGAGCCGCTACGAGCAGTACTTC

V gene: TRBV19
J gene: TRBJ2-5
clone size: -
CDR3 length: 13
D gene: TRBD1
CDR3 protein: CASRNDRGGTQYF
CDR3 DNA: TGTGCCAGTAGAAATGACAGGGGAGGGACCCAGTACTTC

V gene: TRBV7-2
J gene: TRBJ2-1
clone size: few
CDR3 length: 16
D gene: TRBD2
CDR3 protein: CASSLGPSGTYNEQFF
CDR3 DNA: TGTGCCAGCAGCCTTGGGCCTAGCGGGACCTACAATGAGCAGTTCTTC

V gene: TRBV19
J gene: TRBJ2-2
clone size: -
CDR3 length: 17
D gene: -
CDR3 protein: CASSIAQFYSNTGELFF
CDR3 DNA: TGTGCCAGTAGTATAGCACAGTTTTATTCGAACACCGGGGAGCTGTTTTTT

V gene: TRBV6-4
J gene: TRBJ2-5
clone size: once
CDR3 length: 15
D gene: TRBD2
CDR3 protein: CASSEKAGEGKTQYF
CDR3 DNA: TGTGCCAGCAGTGAAAAAGCGGGAGAGGGGAAGACCCAGTACTTC

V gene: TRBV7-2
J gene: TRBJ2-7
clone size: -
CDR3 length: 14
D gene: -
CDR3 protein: CASSLDGNSYEQYF
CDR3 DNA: TGTGCCAGCAGCTTAGACGGGAACTCCTACGAGCAGTACTTC

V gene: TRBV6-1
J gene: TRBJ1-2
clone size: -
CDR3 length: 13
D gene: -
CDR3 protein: CASRWTANYGYTF
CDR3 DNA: TGTGCCAGCAGATGGACAGCTAACTATGGCTACACCTTC

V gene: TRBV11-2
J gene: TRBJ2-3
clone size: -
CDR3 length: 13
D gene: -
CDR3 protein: CASSFRRQDTQYF
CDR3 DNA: TGTGCCAGCAGCTTCCGTCGACAGGATACGCAGTATTTT

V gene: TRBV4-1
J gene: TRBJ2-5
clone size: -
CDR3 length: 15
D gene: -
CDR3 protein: CASSHPGSGGETQYF
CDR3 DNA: TGCGCCAGCAGCCATCCGGGGTCGGGTGGGGAGACCCAGTACTTC

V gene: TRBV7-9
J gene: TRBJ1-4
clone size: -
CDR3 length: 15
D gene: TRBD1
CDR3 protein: CASSGGRDRGEKLFF
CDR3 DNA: TGTGCCAGCAGCGGGGGGAGGGACAGGGGTGAAAAACTGTTTTTT

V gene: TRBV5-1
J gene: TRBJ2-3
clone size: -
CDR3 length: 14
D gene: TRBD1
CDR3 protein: CASSHRGLTDTQYF
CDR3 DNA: TGCGCCAGCAGCCACAGGGGGCTCACAGATACGCAGTATTTT

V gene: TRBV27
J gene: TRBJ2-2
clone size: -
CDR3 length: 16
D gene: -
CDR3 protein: CASRVTGLSNTGELFF
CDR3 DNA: TGTGCCAGCAGGGTAACAGGGCTATCGAACACCGGGGAGCTGTTTTTT

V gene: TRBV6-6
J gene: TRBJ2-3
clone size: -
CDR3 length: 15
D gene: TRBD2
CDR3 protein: CASSRAGDGTDTQYF
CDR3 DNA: TGTGCCAGCAGCCGAGCGGGAGACGGCACAGATACGCAGTATTTT

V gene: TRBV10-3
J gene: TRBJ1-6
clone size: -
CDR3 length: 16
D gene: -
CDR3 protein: CAISDGGSSYNSPLHF
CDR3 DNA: TGTGCCATCAGTGATGGAGGGAGCTCCTATAATTCACCCCTCCACTTT

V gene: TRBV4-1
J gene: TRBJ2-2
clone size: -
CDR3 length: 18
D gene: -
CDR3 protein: CASSERYGGASRTGELFF
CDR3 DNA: TGCGCCAGCAGCGAGAGATATGGGGGCGCCTCGAGGACCGGGGAGCTGTTTTTT

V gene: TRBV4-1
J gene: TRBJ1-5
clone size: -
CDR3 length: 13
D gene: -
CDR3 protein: CASSSVEEQPQHF
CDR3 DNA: TGCGCCAGCAGCTCGGTCGAGGAGCAGCCCCAGCATTTT

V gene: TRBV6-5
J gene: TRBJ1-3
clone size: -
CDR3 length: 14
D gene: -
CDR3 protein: CASKGSFSGNTIYF
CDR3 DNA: TGTGCCAGCAAAGGGAGCTTCTCTGGAAACACCATATATTTT

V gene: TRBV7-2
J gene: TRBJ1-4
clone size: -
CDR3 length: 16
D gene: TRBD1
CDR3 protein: CASSLGAGTGGEKLFF
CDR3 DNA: TGTGCCAGCAGCTTAGGGGCGGGGACAGGGGGGGAAAAACTGTTTTTT

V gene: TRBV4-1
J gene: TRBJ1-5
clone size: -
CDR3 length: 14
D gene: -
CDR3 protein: CASSQVGGNQPQHF
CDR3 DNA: TGCGCCAGCAGCCAAGTCGGAGGGAATCAGCCCCAGCATTTT

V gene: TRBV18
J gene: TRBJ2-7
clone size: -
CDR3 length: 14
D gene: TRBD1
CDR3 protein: CASSGQGGRDEQYF
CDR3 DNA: TGTGCCAGCTCAGGACAGGGTGGCCGGGACGAGCAGTACTTC

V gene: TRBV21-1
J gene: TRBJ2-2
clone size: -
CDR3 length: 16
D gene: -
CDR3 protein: CASSTSTGGDTGELFF
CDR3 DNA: TGTGCCAGCAGCACCTCGACAGGGGGAGACACCGGGGAGCTGTTTTTT

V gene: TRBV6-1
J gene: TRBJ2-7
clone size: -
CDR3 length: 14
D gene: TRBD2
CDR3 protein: CASSPEWEGHEQYF
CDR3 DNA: TGTGCCAGCAGTCCCGAGTGGGAGGGGCACGAGCAGTACTTC